Shown below are 31 T cell receptor beta chains from a single sample sequenced in a study of response to subunit inactivated influenza vaccine. Each CDR3 protein is one row after TCRdb ran MiXCR on the RT-PCR reads. The table records fewer than 800,000 distinct CDR3 sequences, 15% to 18% of them present only once. The specimen was PBMCs from blood, collected 12 days after vaccination. All receptors derive from a man aged 45 to 65 who received an inactivated influenza vaccine.

This clonotype was picked up a small number of times. The V and J genes are TRBV20-1 and TRBJ1-6; weak D call: TRBD1 (6 bases). With 0 bases removed from V and 9 bases from J, the gap between germline ends came to 15 bases. Looked up from germline, CDR1 is DFQATT and CDR2 is SNEGSKA (reference sequence). This CDR3 region has 15 residues. The CDR3 coding sequence is TGCAGTGCTAGAGATGGGGGGCAGGGGAGTTCACCCCTCCACTTT. Protein product: CSARDGGQGSSPLHF.

This chain connects TRBV5-1 to TRBJ2-7; D remains unclear. Germline values: CDR1 SGHRS, CDR2 YFSETQ. Deletions cut 2 bases from V and 5 bases from J, with 14 bases between. The CDR3 has 14 amino acids. Here the CDR3 reads CASSFDTAADEQYF. The CDR3 DNA follows: TGCGCCAGCAGCTTCGACACGGCTGCGGACGAGCAGTACTTC.

The CDR3 spells CASSPAGPITDTQYF. The CDR3 nucleotides are TGTGCCAGCAGTCCAGCCGGGCCCATCACAGATACGCAGTATTTT. The chain combines TRBV12-3 or TRBV12-4 with TRBJ2-3; no firm D call. V shed 5 bases and J shed 2 bases, with 14 bases lying between them. The CDR3 totals 15 residues.

This clonotype was recorded at least ten times. The V gene is TRBV25-1, the J gene TRBJ1-2; D is possibly TRBD1 (6 bases). CDR3 size: 13 residues. V lost 3 bases, J lost 8 bases, and 13 bases lay in between. Germline CDR1 is MGHDK and CDR2 is SYGVNS. The CDR3 nucleotides are TGTGCCAGCAGTGACGTGGGGGCGCGAGGCTACACCTTC. As protein: CASSDVGARGYTF.

The gene calls are TRBV6-1 and TRBJ1-6, with D possibly matching TRBD1 (5 bases). The CDR3 has 14 residues. V gave up 6 bases and J gave up 6 bases, with 12 bases separating them. Per the germline V gene, CDR1 is MNHNS and CDR2 is SASEGT. The CDR3 region is CASRTGTGNSPLHF. The CDR3 bases are TGTGCCAGCAGGACCGGGACCGGTAATTCACCCCTCCACTTT.

The chain employs TRBV10-3 and TRBJ2-2; no definite D call. The V end lost 5 bases, the J end lost 4 bases, and 23 bases lay between the germline ends. The germline V gene has CDR1 ENHRY and CDR2 SYGVKD. The CDR3 is made up of 18 amino acids. CDR3 DNA: TGTGCCATCAGTCTAGTGGCACTTTCCTGGTCGGGCACCGGGGAGCTGTTTTTT. It codes for CAISLVALSWSGTGELFF.

The gene calls are TRBV12-3 or TRBV12-4 and TRBJ1-4; 12 nucleotides line up with TRBD1. This CDR3 comprises 15 residues. V shed 4 bases and J 10 bases; nucleotides not matched to a gene: 7. CDR3 nucleotides: TGTGCCAGCAGTTCCCCAGGGACAGGGGGCGGAAAACTGTTTTTT. Its protein product is CASSSPGTGGGKLFF.

The V gene is TRBV5-6, the J gene TRBJ2-3; the D gene is possibly TRBD2 (6 bases). Germline values: CDR1 SGHDT, CDR2 YYEEEE. Trimming removed 1 base at V and 0 bases at J, with 12 bases between. The CDR3 consists of 16 residues. CDR3 region: CASSLSGRESTDTQYF. The CDR3, as DNA: TGTGCCAGCAGCTTGAGCGGACGGGAGAGCACAGATACGCAGTATTTT.

V is TRBV5-5 and J is TRBJ1-4, with D perhaps TRBD1 (5 bases). This CDR3 has 15 amino acids. CDR1 is SGHKS and CDR2 is YYEKEE in the germline V gene (reference sequence). The ends were cut back, 4 bases at V and 0 bases at J, with 10 bases in the middle. The CDR3 region has the DNA TGTGCCAGCAGCCCCAGGGTATCAACTAATGAAAAACTGTTTTTT. Translated: CASSPRVSTNEKLFF.

In this sample, this clonotype turned up a few times. The V gene is TRBV4-2, the J gene TRBJ2-1, with D possibly matching TRBD2 (5 bases). CDR1 is LGHNA and CDR2 is YNFKEQ in the germline V gene. The CDR3 contains 14 residues. Trimming removed 1 base at V and 3 bases at J, with 7 bases between. The CDR3 reads CASSQGGVYNEQFF. The CDR3 DNA reads as TGTGCCAGCAGCCAAGGGGGAGTCTACAATGAGCAGTTCTTC.

This clonotype showed up many times. The V call is TRBV20-1, the J call TRBJ2-3; D possibly corresponds to TRBD2 (6 bases). Germline V CDR1 and CDR2: DFQATT, SNEGSKA (reference sequence). Between the trimmed V and J ends, which lost 7 bases and 3 bases, there was a span of 14 bases. CDR3 size: 13 residues. The CDR3 region has the DNA TGCAGTGTGGAGGTAGCGGCGACAGATACGCAGTATTTT. As protein: CSVEVAATDTQYF.

The rearrangement joins TRBV12-3 or TRBV12-4 to TRBJ2-1; D unclear. V gave up 6 bases and J gave up 4 bases, with 7 bases separating them. This CDR3 is 12 amino acids long. The CDR3 coding sequence is TGTGCCAGCAGGGCAGATTACAATGAGCAGTTCTTC. Its protein product is CASRADYNEQFF.

This chain joins TRBV5-1 and TRBJ2-6, with no clear D. Trimming left V 7 bases short and J 2 bases short, with 7 bases between. This CDR3 spans 13 amino acids. The V gene's germline CDR1 is SGHRS and CDR2 YFSETQ. CDR3 protein: CASQVPGANVLTF. The CDR3 nucleotides are TGCGCCAGCCAGGTCCCTGGGGCCAACGTCCTGACTTTC.

The chain is built from TRBV5-1 and TRBJ2-6, with D possibly being TRBD2 (5 bases). The germline V gene encodes CDR1 SGHRS and CDR2 YFSETQ. The CDR3 contains 15 residues. V was trimmed by 0 bases and J by 3 bases, leaving 7 bases between them. CDR3 protein: CASSLGTGGANVLTF. The DNA for the CDR3 is TGCGCCAGCAGCTTGGGGACTGGTGGGGCCAACGTCCTGACTTTC.

This clonotype was seen a few times. The genes are TRBV3-1 and TRBJ2-1, with 11 positions matching TRBD1. Trimming removed 1 base from V and 6 bases from J; junction bases left unmatched: 5. This CDR3 contains 16 residues. Germline loops: CDR1 LGHDT, CDR2 YNNKEL (reference sequence). In DNA, the CDR3 is TGTGCCAGCAGCCAAGTCGGGACAGGGGGTGGCAATGAGCAGTTCTTC. Translating it yields CASSQVGTGGGNEQFF.

This rearrangement joins TRBV6-5 to TRBJ2-1; D gene ambiguous. CDR1 is MNHEY, CDR2 SVGAGI, per germline. V was trimmed by 0 bases and J by 8 bases, leaving 2 bases between them. The CDR3 covers 11 residues. Here the CDR3 DNA reads TGTGCCAGCAGTTACTCGCATGAGCAGTTCTTC. Its protein product is CASSYSHEQFF.

This clonotype was seen a few times. The genes are TRBV12-3 or TRBV12-4 and TRBJ2-1; the D gene could be TRBD1 or TRBD2 (5 bases each). The CDR3 totals 13 residues. The V end lost 6 bases, the J end lost 8 bases, and 14 bases lay between the germline ends. CDR3 loop: CASRGPGSHEQFF. In nucleotides, the CDR3 is TGTGCCAGCAGGGGACCAGGGTCCCATGAGCAGTTCTTC.

This clonotype was counted between two and nine times. This chain joins TRBV30 and TRBJ2-7; D possibly uses TRBD1 or TRBD2 (6 bases each). CDR1 and CDR2 from the germline V gene are GTSNPN and SVGIG (reference sequence). The CDR3 loop spans 14 amino acids. Between the trimmed V and J ends, which lost 3 bases and 3 bases, there was a span of 15 bases. The CDR3 DNA follows: TGTGCCTGGAGCCAGGTAAAGGGGGGCTACGAGCAGTACTTC. This codes for CAWSQVKGGYEQYF.

The chain couples TRBV30 to TRBJ1-1; 7 nucleotides line up with TRBD1. CDR3 length equals 12 residues. Germline V gene data show CDR1 as GTSNPN and CDR2 as SVGIG (reference sequence). V trimming: 5 bases; J trimming: 7 bases; junction bases outside the gene matches: 7. CDR3 bases: TGTGCCTGGGCGAGGGGACAGTTTGAAGCTTTCTTT. Translation: CAWARGQFEAFF.

This clonotype was detected only a few times. This sequence joins TRBV29-1 and TRBJ1-3; the match to TRBD1 covers 10 bases. Germline CDR1 and CDR2: SQVTM and ANQGSEA. The CDR3 has 17 residues. Unmatched junction bases numbered 12, after V lost 7 bases and J lost 0 bases. CDR3 nucleotides: TGCAGCGCCGAGGGATGGCGGACAGGGGGCTCTGGAAACACCATATATTTT. Translating gives CSAEGWRTGGSGNTIYF.

The CDR3 DNA is TGCAGCGTTGGGCGATTGACAGGGGAATACCAAGAGACCCAGTACTTC. This codes for CSVGRLTGEYQETQYF. The rearrangement links TRBV29-1 to TRBJ2-5; 8 nucleotides agree with TRBD1. CDR1 is SQVTM and CDR2 is ANQGSEA in the germline V gene. This CDR3 is built from 16 residues. The V gene end was trimmed by 4 bases and the J gene end by 0 bases; junction bases not matched to a gene: 10.

There are many counts of this clonotype. This chain links TRBV6-6 with TRBJ1-1, with TRBD1 as a possible D gene (5 bases). V was clipped by 6 bases and J by 5 bases, with 13 bases between them. This CDR3 is 13 amino acids long. The germline V gene has CDR1 MNHNY and CDR2 SVGAGI (reference sequence). CDR3 sequence: CASSPGRGTEAFF. The CDR3 coding sequence is TGTGCCAGCAGCCCCGGAAGGGGAACTGAAGCTTTCTTT.

With respect to this clonotype: A much more abundant neighbour one base away suggests this may be a read error. The chain joins TRBV4-2 to TRBJ1-1; 7 positions match TRBD1. This CDR3 has 15 residues. Looked up from germline, CDR1 is LGHNA and CDR2 is YNFKEQ. The CDR3 is CASSQEWDSYAESFF. CDR3 nucleotide sequence: TGTGCCAGCAGCCAAGAGTGGGACAGCTACGCTGAATCTTTCTTT.

This clonotype was found a few times. V and J are TRBV28 and TRBJ2-7; possible D gene TRBD2, 6 bases. This CDR3 has 13 amino acids. The germline CDR1 and CDR2 sequences are MDHEN and SYDVKM. V was cut by 6 bases and J by 0 bases, with 9 bases left in between. This CDR3 is CASRPGVSYEQYF. The CDR3 nucleotides are TGTGCCAGCAGACCGGGGGTCTCCTACGAGCAGTACTTC.

This clonotype was detected only once. The V and J genes are TRBV9 and TRBJ2-7, with 7 bases identical to TRBD1. The CDR3 sequence is 14 residues long. Per the germline V gene, CDR1 is SGDLS and CDR2 is YYNGEE. V was pared by 0 bases and J by 6 bases, with 6 bases of the junction left unmatched. This CDR3 is CASSVDQGVGEQYF. CDR3 DNA: TGTGCCAGCAGCGTAGATCAGGGGGTAGGCGAGCAGTACTTC.

The genes are TRBV5-4 and TRBJ2-7; 12 bases match TRBD2. With V trimmed by 6 bases and J by 5 bases, 18 bases remained unmatched. In germline, CDR1 is SGHNT, CDR2 YYREEE (reference sequence). The CDR3 length is 18 residues. The CDR3 nucleotides are TGTGCCAGCATACGAGGTTCTAGCGGGGGGGCAGGAGTCCACGAGCAGTACTTC. Translated: CASIRGSSGGAGVHEQYF.

This clonotype was seen a handful of times. The chain is built from TRBV29-1 and TRBJ2-1; 8 nucleotides line up with TRBD2. CDR1 SQVTM and CDR2 ANQGSEA come from the germline V gene. With 3 bases clipped from V and 4 bases from J, the junction kept 11 bases outside the gene matches. The CDR3 is 16 amino acids. The CDR3 loop reads CSVEDTGGASYNEQFF. Here the CDR3 DNA reads TGCAGCGTTGAGGACACGGGGGGGGCTTCATACAATGAGCAGTTCTTC.

CDR3 sequence reads: CASSRGAATNEKLFF. DNA for the CDR3: TGTGCCAGCAGCCGGGGAGCGGCAACTAATGAAAAACTGTTTTTT. The J gene is TRBJ1-4, the V gene TRBV7-6; no clear D. The CDR3 contains 15 residues. The V gene's germline CDR1 is SGHVS and CDR2 FNYEAQ. Trimming took 5 bases from V and 0 from J, leaving 10 bases between them.

This clonotype has only a few counts. This chain connects TRBV3-1 to TRBJ2-1; D remains ambiguous. CDR3 size: 15 residues. Germline lookup yields CDR1 LGHDT and CDR2 YNNKEL (reference sequence). V lost 1 base and J lost 4, with 11 bases in between. Here the CDR3 DNA reads TGTGCCAGCAGCCAAGGCCCCCAAGTATACAATGAGCAGTTCTTC. It translates to CASSQGPQVYNEQFF.

The CDR3 here is CASSEAGGGQGYTF. DNA for the CDR3: TGTGCCAGCAGTGAAGCTGGAGGGGGGCAGGGCTACACCTTC. The chain joins TRBV6-1 to TRBJ1-2, with TRBD1 as a possible D gene (6 bases). CDR3 length equals 14 residues. Germline CDR1 MNHNS, CDR2 SASEGT. V lost 0 bases and J 8 bases, leaving 13 bases between the germline ends.

This clonotype came up a few times. The rearrangement joins TRBV7-2 to TRBJ2-3, with 10 bases matching TRBD2. V shed 1 base, J shed 2 bases, and the junction held 6 bases outside the gene matches. The germline V gene has CDR1 SGHTA and CDR2 FQGNSA. The CDR3 has 17 amino acids. The CDR3 region is CASSLVGLAAFTDTQYF. In nucleotides, the CDR3 is TGTGCCAGCAGCTTAGTAGGACTAGCGGCGTTCACAGATACGCAGTATTTT.